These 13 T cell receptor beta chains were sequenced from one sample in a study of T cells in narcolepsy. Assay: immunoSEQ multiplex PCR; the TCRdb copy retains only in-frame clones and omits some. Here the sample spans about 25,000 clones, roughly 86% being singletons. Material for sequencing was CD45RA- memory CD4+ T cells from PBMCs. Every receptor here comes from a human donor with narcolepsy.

The CDR3 spells CASSSDSGPYEQYF. The CDR3 bases are TGTGCCAGCAGCTCCGACAGCGGGCCCTACGAGCAGTACTTC. The chain is built from TRBV11-2 and TRBJ2-7; a possible D gene is TRBD2 (6 bases). Germline loops: CDR1 SGHAT, CDR2 FQNNGV. This CDR3 contains 14 residues. V gave up 4 bases and J gave up 2 bases, with 12 bases separating them.

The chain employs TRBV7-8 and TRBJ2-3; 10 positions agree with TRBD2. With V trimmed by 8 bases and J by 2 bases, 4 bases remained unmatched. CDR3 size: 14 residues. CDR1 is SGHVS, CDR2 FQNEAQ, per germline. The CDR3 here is CASVLAGDTDTQYF. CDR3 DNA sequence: TGTGCCAGCGTCCTAGCGGGAGACACAGATACGCAGTATTTT. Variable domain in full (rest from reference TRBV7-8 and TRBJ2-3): GAGVSQSPRYKVAKRGQDVALRCDPISGHVSLFWYQQALGQGPEFLTYFQNEAQLDKSGLPSDRFFAERPEGSVSTLKIQRTQQEDSAVYLCASVLAGDTDTQYFGPGTRLTVL.

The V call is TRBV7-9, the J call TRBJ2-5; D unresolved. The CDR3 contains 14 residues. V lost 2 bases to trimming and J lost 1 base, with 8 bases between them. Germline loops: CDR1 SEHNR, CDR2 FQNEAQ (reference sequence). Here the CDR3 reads CASSLIGGQETQYF. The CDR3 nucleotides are TGTGCCAGCAGCTTAATTGGCGGCCAAGAGACCCAGTACTTC.

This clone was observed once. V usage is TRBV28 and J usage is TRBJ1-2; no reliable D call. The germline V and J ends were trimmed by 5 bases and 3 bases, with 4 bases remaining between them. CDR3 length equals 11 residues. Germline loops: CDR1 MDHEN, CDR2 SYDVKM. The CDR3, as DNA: TGTGCCAGCAGTATTTACTATGGCTACACCTTC. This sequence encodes CASSIYYGYTF.

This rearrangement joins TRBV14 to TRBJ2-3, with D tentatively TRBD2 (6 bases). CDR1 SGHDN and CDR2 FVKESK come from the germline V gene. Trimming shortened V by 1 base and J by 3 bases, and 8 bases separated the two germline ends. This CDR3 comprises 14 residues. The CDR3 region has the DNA TGTGCCAGCAGCCAAGCGGGGAGGACAGATACGCAGTATTTT. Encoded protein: CASSQAGRTDTQYF.

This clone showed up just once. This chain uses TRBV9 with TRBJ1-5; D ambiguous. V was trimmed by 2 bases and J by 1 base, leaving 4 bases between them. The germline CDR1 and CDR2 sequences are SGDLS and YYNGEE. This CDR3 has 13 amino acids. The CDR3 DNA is TGTGCCAGCAGCGTTAACAGCAATCAGCCCCAGCATTTT. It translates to CASSVNSNQPQHF.

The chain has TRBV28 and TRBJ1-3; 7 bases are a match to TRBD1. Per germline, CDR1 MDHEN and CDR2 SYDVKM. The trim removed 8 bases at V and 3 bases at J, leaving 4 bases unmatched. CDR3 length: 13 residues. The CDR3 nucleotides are TGTGCCAGCTCTCGACAGGGTGGAAACACCATATATTTT. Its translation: CASSRQGGNTIYF. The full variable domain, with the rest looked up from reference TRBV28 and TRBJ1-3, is DVKVTQSSRYLVKRTGEKVFLECVQDMDHENMFWYRQDPGLGLRLIYFSYDVKMKEKGDIPEGYSVSREKKERFSLILESASTNQTSMYLCASSRQGGNTIYFGEGSWLTVV.

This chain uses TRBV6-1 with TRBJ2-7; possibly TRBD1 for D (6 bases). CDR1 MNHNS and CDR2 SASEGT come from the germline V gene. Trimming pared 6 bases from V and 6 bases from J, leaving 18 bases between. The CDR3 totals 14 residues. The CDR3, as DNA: TGTGCCAGCAGGCCCCCAGGGGTGGGTTCCGAGCAGTACTTC. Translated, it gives CASRPPGVGSEQYF.

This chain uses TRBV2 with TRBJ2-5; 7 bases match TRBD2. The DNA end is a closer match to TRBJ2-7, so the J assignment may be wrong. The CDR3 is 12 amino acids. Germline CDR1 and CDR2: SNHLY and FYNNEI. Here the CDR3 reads CASGRAEYEQYF. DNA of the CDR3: TGTGCCAGCGGGAGGGCCGAATACGAGCAGTACTTC.

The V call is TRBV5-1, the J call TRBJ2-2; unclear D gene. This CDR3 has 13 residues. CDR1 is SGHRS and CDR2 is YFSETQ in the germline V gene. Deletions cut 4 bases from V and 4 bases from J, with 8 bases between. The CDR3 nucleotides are TGCGCCAGCAGCCCTCAATCCACCGGGGAGCTGTTTTTT. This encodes CASSPQSTGELFF.

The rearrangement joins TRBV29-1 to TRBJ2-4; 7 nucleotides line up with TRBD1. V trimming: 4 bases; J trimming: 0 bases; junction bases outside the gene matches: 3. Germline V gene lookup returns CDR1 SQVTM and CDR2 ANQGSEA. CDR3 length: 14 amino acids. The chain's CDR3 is CSVARTGAKNIQYF. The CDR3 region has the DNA TGCAGCGTTGCCCGGACAGGAGCCAAAAACATTCAGTACTTC.

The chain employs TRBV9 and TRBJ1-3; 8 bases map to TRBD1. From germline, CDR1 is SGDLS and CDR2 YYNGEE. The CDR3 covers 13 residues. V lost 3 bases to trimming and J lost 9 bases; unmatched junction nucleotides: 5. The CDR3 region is CASSADRVGTIYF. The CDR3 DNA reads TGTGCCAGCAGCGCGGACAGGGTCGGCACCATATATTTT.

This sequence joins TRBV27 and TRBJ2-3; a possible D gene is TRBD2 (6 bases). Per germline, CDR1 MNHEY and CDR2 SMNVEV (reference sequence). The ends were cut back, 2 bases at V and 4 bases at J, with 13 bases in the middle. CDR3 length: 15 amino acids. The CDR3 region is CASSLLGSGADTQYF. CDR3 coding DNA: TGTGCCAGCAGTTTACTGGGGTCGGGGGCAGATACGCAGTATTTT.